This TCR beta chain is from a study of blood T cell repertoires in COVID-19. Study context: From the United States, Italy and Spain came samples of acute and convalescent COVID-19.

The sample holds a few counts of this clone. Germline assignment: CDR1 SQVTM and CDR2 ANQGSEA. This CDR3 contains 14 residues. V lost 7 bases and J lost 7, with 22 bases in between. Study processing details: Reference gene primer amplification gave nucleated cell count estimates. Here immunoSEQ multiplex PCR was the method, and the copy in TCRdb shows in-frame clones only, minus some. Clone size and V and J calls were adopted from that table, with D and trimming inferred from the DNA. The sample comprises around 55,000 clones, 80% to 85% of which are singletons, and roughly 6.4% rests with the top ten.

This sequence was found in a human donor in a cohort sampled during active or convalescent COVID-19. Source material: peripheral blood. The rearrangement uses TRBV29-1 and TRBJ1-1; D call uncertain. The CDR3 coding sequence is TGCAGCGCTCTCGGCCCCCACGGAGGTCGTGAAGCTTTCTTT. Its protein is CSALGPHGGREAFF.